This T cell receptor beta chain was documented in a study of T cells in Graves' hyperthyroidism and ophthalmopathy (dated by TCRdb to between 2018 and 2020). Notes on the research overall: Peripheral blood samples were taken at the time of initial diagnosis, prior to any treatment. Following sampling, methimazole starting at 30 mg daily was given to hyperthyroidism patients, and high-dose intravenous methylprednisolone was given to ophthalmopathy patients. The roughly 100 discovery patients were randomly divided into training and test sets at a 7:3 ratio. According to the paper, TCR Vbeta CDR3 sequencing was carried out on about 140 peripheral blood samples, which came from 40 to 45 ophthalmopathy, about 75 hyperthyroidism and some 17 progressor patients. To identify TCR V-J signatures that set the groups apart, the researchers used a discovery cohort of 100 patients, made up of approximately 43 with Graves' ophthalmopathy and about 59 with stable Graves' hyperthyroidism. Whether ophthalmopathy could be predicted prospectively was tested in an independent validation cohort made up of about 20 hyperthyroidism patients plus 17 patients who later progressed to ophthalmopathy. In addition, the study compared T-cell repertoires in thyroid tissue and in blood from five to seven Graves' hyperthyroidism patients. What the research found in general, with its limitations: In validation, progression to ophthalmopathy was predicted by the model with nearly 71% sensitivity and 72.22% specificity, a median of roughly 6 months before onset. No statistical method was used to fix the sample size in advance, and group allocation was not hidden from the investigators. Ophthalmopathy was separated from stable hyperthyroidism by a 13 V-J signature model, with over 85% sensitivity and about 81% specificity obtained in cross-validation and 80%/75% obtained in testing. Most expanded thyroid clonotypes (frequency above 0.001) were also detected in blood, suggesting blood repertoires may reflect thyroid immune responses.

This clonotype turned up a few times. No antigen is known for it. Base qualities were left out, and no much larger clone turns up one base away. Hyperthyroidism patients were newly diagnosed, with disease duration under 2 months, and aged 18 to 65 years. The study excluded patients with uncontrolled infections, other autoimmune diseases, pregnancy or lactation. Diagnoses were based on clinical symptoms, serum thyroxine and TRAb, thyroid ultrasound and orbital computed tomography. Blood from progressor patients was collected at the time of first diagnosis with hyperthyroidism, before any ophthalmopathy symptoms had appeared. PBMCs were separated from 7.5 to 10 ml of fresh peripheral blood using Ficoll-Paque density gradient centrifugation. Progressor patients were initially diagnosed with Graves' hyperthyroidism and developed ophthalmopathy during follow-up. Total RNA was extracted using Trizol reagent, and RNA quality was assessed on an Agilent 2100 Bioanalyzer.

Trimmed from V: 5 bases; trimmed from J: 7 bases; junction bases lacking a gene match: 6. Counted from cysteine to phenylalanine, this CDR3 has 13 amino acids. Just the 39-base CDR3 DNA is kept, in frame starting at base 1. CDR1 MNHEY and CDR2 SVGAGI were looked up in the germline V gene. Amplification of TCR beta CDR3 regions was carried out from RNA transcripts. A first-round RT-PCR of the TCR CDR3 used the HTBI primer set with the Qiagen OneStep RT-PCR kit. The libraries were constructed in a second round of multiplex PCR and then size-selected and purified. The libraries were sequenced on an Illumina HiSeq2000 using paired-end 100 bp reads. Concerning the study's data processing: SOAPnuke was used to process the raw data, with reads discarded if the reads contained adapters or uncalled bases, had a mean Phred below 15, or lacked an exact constant-primer or identifier match. High-quality paired reads were merged with COPE v1.2.5, and unique nucleotide sequences were defined as clonotypes. MiTCR v1.1 was used to align clonotypes to the IMGT TRBV, TRBD and TRBJ reference segments. The analysis included only V-J combinations with a frequency above 0.0001, which together covered about 99% of the repertoires. A TCS score was defined as the ratio of F50 (clonal expansion) to E x V (chaos), with BLOSUM62-based TCRdist applied between CDR3 peptides within each V-J. Welch's t-statistics and random forest reduced several hundred V-J features to fewer than 15, which were used in a naive Bayes classifier (R e1071). The public sequencing data were trimmed at Q25 with fastp and processed into clonotypes with MiXCR by TCRdb, which kept only in-frame beta chains. Records with the same CDR3 protein are collapsed into one entry carrying the most frequent genes and DNA. Here the V and J calls rest on TCRdb's processing, not on the authors' analysis. Present in this sample are under 750,000 distinct CDR3 sequences, over 15% of which were seen just once. Approximately 16% of the sample is held by the ten biggest clonotypes.

Input material: blood. The receptor's source is a woman in her forties or fifties with Graves' hyperthyroidism that later progressed to Graves' ophthalmopathy. The rearrangement joined TRBV6-5 to TRBJ2-5; 8 junctional bases match TRBD2. The CDR3 here reads CASSAGLALTQYF. The bases are TGTGCCAGCAGTGCTGGACTAGCTCTGACCCAGTACTTC.